Below, 26 T cell receptor beta chains from the same sample are listed, as sequenced in a study of identical twins listed by TCRdb under 2016. Library creation used 5' RACE. TCRdb lists the instrument as Illumina HiSeq 2000. TCRdb reran the public reads through fastp at Q25 and MiXCR, keeping productive beta chains. Rows with one shared CDR3 protein collapse into an entry with the most common genes and DNA. In all, the sample holds 1.5 million to 2 million distinct CDR3 sequences, and about 32% of those were seen once. The ten most abundant clones make up 0.25% to 0.3% of the sample. Sequencing used cord blood. These receptors came from a newborn girl in good health.

This clonotype was picked up many times. The chain joins TRBV12-3 or TRBV12-4 to TRBJ1-4, with 8 bases aligning to TRBD1. The V and J ends lost 2 bases and 7 bases, in that order; junction bases with no gene match: 6. The CDR3 is 15 residues long. CDR3 DNA sequence: TGTGCCAGCAGTTTAAGCGGGACAGGAGGTGAAAAACTGTTTTTT. This sequence encodes CASSLSGTGGEKLFF.

A few counts support this clonotype. V usage is TRBV21-1 and J usage is TRBJ2-4; the D segment call TRBD1 is taken from the table without a DNA check. TRBV21-1 is designated a pseudogene. The CDR3 has 14 amino acids. The CDR3 spells CASTPQGGKNIQYF. As DNA, the CDR3 is TGTGCCAGCACCCCCCAGGGAGGCAAAAACATTCAGTACTTC.

The chain links TRBV3-1 to TRBJ2-5; 10 positions match TRBD1. This CDR3 is built from 17 residues. Trimming cost V 1 base and J 0 bases; bases outside gene matches: 5. CDR1 and CDR2 (germline): LGHDT, YNNKEL (reference sequence). The CDR3 DNA sequence: TGTGCCAGCAGCCAAGGGACAGGGGGACCGTACCAAGAGACCCAGTACTTC. It translates to CASSQGTGGPYQETQYF.

In this sample, this clonotype turned up a few times. The rearrangement uses TRBV7-9 and TRBJ2-1; unclear D gene. V shed 4 bases and J shed 7 bases, with 8 bases lying between them. The CDR3 has 12 amino acids. Germline CDR1 is SEHNR and CDR2 is FQNEAQ (reference sequence). CDR3 sequence: CASSYTRNEQFF. The CDR3 nucleotides read TGTGCCAGCAGCTACACAAGGAATGAGCAGTTCTTC.

This clonotype was detected only a few times. The genes are TRBV27 and TRBJ2-7; no clear D gene. The CDR3 is 13 residues long. The germline V gene has CDR1 MNHEY and CDR2 SMNVEV (reference sequence). The V end was cut by 2 bases, the J end by 6 bases, with 11 bases between. CDR3 residues: CASSLSRTFEQYF. The CDR3 nucleotides read TGTGCCAGCAGTTTAAGTCGCACTTTCGAGCAGTACTTC.

This rearrangement joins TRBV20-1 to TRBJ1-5; tentative D call: TRBD1 (5 bases). V was shortened by 6 bases and J by 0 bases, with 15 bases between the two germline ends. The length of the CDR3 is 15 residues. The germline V gene has CDR1 DFQATT and CDR2 SNEGSKA (reference sequence). The CDR3 region has the DNA TGCAGTGCCCACTCAGCCGGGGCTAGCAATCAGCCCCAGCATTTT. This translates into CSAHSAGASNQPQHF.

A word on this clonotype: A junction end diverges from the germline sequence, so it may reflect a read error. The J gene is TRBJ2-3, the V gene TRBV12-3 or TRBV12-4; 13 nucleotides agree with TRBD2. CDR3 length: 18 amino acids. The CDR3 coding sequence is TGTGCCAGCAGTTTCCGCGGACTAGCGGGAGTCGGGACAGATGCGCAGTATTTT. It specifies CASSFRGLAGVGTDAQYF.

The chain is built from TRBV29-1 and TRBJ1-1, with TRBD1 matching 12 bases. Germline CDR1 is SQVTM and CDR2 is ANQGSEA. There are 11 residues in the CDR3. V was pared by 4 bases and J by 12 bases, with 3 bases of the junction left unmatched. The CDR3 loop reads CSVGDRGQTFF. The CDR3 DNA reads as TGCAGCGTTGGGGACAGGGGGCAAACTTTCTTT.

This clonotype was counted only a few times. This chain joins TRBV29-1 and TRBJ2-2, with unresolved D. There are 15 residues in the CDR3. The V end lost 0 bases, the J end lost 0 bases, and 8 bases lay between the germline ends. Germline loops: CDR1 SQVTM, CDR2 ANQGSEA. For the CDR3, the DNA is TGCAGCGTTGAAGATTACCAGGCGAACACCGGGGAGCTGTTTTTT. Its protein is CSVEDYQANTGELFF.

This clonotype was observed at least ten times. V and J are TRBV4-2 and TRBJ1-2; D gene ambiguous. Germline CDR1 LGHNA, CDR2 YNFKEQ. Trimming removed 0 bases at V and 4 bases at J, with 6 bases between. The CDR3 runs 13 residues. The CDR3 protein is CASSQEGPYGYTF. The CDR3 DNA follows: TGTGCCAGCAGCCAAGAAGGACCCTATGGCTACACCTTC.

As concerns this clonotype: The junction and the germline gene differ at one end; a read error may be behind it. This rearrangement joins TRBV7-2 to TRBJ2-3; 7 bases fit TRBD2. Germline V gives CDR1 SGHTA, CDR2 FQGNSA. The CDR3 length is 14 residues. Here the CDR3 DNA reads TGTGCCAGCAGCGTAGCGGCGGGGGCAGATACGCAGTATTTT. Translating it yields CASSVAAGADTQYF.

Remarks on this clonotype: One base away lies a much larger clone, so this may be a sequencing read error. V gene TRBV15 combines with J gene TRBJ1-5; no firm D call. CDR3 length equals 20 residues. CDR1 is LNHNV, CDR2 YYDKDF, per germline (reference sequence). Trimming cost V 0 bases and J 0 bases, with 21 bases left between them. The CDR3 DNA sequence: TGTGCCACCAGCAGAGATTTACACAGTGTGGAACCCTGTAGCAATCAGCCCCAGCATTTT. Its protein product is CATSRDLHSVEPCSNQPQHF.

In its sample, this clonotype was seen a few times. The V gene is TRBV7-9, the J gene TRBJ2-3; a weak D match, TRBD2 (6 bases). Germline assignment: CDR1 SEHNR and CDR2 FQNEAQ (reference sequence). The V end lost 3 bases, the J end lost 3 bases, and 13 bases lay between the germline ends. The CDR3 sequence is 15 residues long. The CDR3 region is CASSFSAGMTDTQYF. Here the CDR3 DNA reads TGTGCCAGCAGCTTTTCGGCGGGGATGACAGATACGCAGTATTTT. The full variable domain, its missing parts supplied by reference TRBV7-9 and TRBJ2-3, is DTGVSQNPRHKITKRGQNVTFRCDPISEHNRLYWYRQTLGQGPEFLTYFQNEAQLEKSRLLSDRFSAERPKGSFSTLEIQRTEQGDSAMYLCASSFSAGMTDTQYFGPGTRLTVL.

The rearrangement joins TRBV29-1 to TRBJ1-1, with unresolved D. CDR1 and CDR2 (germline): SQVTM, ANQGSEA. V shed 4 bases and J shed 5 bases, with 14 bases lying between them. The CDR3 consists of 13 residues. For the CDR3, the DNA is TGCAGCGTTGTGAAGGGCTGGGGAACTGAAGCTTTCTTT. Residues: CSVVKGWGTEAFF.

This clonotype was recorded at least ten times. The V gene is TRBV20-1, the J gene TRBJ1-2; 7 bases fit TRBD1. Germline trimming cut 5 bases from V and 4 bases from J; bases unmatched to any gene: 13. The CDR3 sequence is 15 residues long. CDR1 is DFQATT and CDR2 is SNEGSKA in the germline V gene (reference sequence). The CDR3, as DNA: TGCAGTGCTCCCCAGACAGGGCGCCTCTTCTATGGCTACACCTTC. Protein: CSAPQTGRLFYGYTF.

The gene calls are TRBV28 and TRBJ2-7; TRBD2 aligns across 7 bases. The CDR3 runs 15 residues. The junction had 10 bases not matched to a gene; V was cut back by 6 bases and J by 2 bases. Germline loops: CDR1 MDHEN, CDR2 SYDVKM. CDR3 region: CASRRQSGTTYEQYF. The CDR3 DNA is TGTGCCAGCAGACGGCAAAGCGGGACTACCTACGAGCAGTACTTC.

This clonotype showed up many times. This chain connects TRBV11-2 to TRBJ2-7, with D tentatively TRBD1 (5 bases). The CDR3 runs to 14 residues. The germline gives CDR1 SGHAT, CDR2 FQNNGV. With 1 base removed from V and 3 bases from J, the gap between germline ends came to 10 bases. The chain's CDR3 is CASSLAGANYEQYF. CDR3 coding DNA: TGTGCCAGCAGCTTAGCTGGGGCTAACTACGAGCAGTACTTC.

The genes are TRBV7-2 and TRBJ2-7; 7 bases are shared with TRBD1. The CDR3 length is 14 residues. The junction had 6 bases not matched to a gene; V was cut back by 5 bases and J by 2 bases. CDR1 is SGHTA, CDR2 FQGNSA, per germline. The CDR3 sequence is CASSPPDRPYEQYF. The CDR3 DNA reads as TGTGCCAGCAGCCCCCCGGACAGGCCCTACGAGCAGTACTTC. Based on the CDR3 plus reference TRBV7-2 and TRBJ2-7, the full variable domain is GAGVSQSPSNKVTEKGKDVELRCDPISGHTALYWYRQSLGQGLEFLIYFQGNSAPDKSGLPSDRFSAERTGGSVSTLTIQRTQQEDSAVYLCASSPPDRPYEQYFGPGTRLTVT.

The chain recombines TRBV28 with TRBJ1-5; D gene ambiguous. The CDR3 is 12 amino acids. V lost 8 bases to trimming and J lost 5 bases, with 10 bases between them. The V gene's germline CDR1 is MDHEN and CDR2 SYDVKM. This CDR3 is CASFETDQPQHF. The CDR3 DNA is TGTGCCAGCTTCGAAACGGATCAGCCCCAGCATTTT.

This clonotype is a singleton in its sample. J is TRBJ1-6 and V is TRBV25-1; the D is unclear. V was clipped by 6 bases and J by 10 bases, with 16 bases between them. The germline CDR1 and CDR2 sequences are MGHDK and SYGVNS. This CDR3 contains 14 residues. The CDR3 DNA follows: TGTGCCAGCAGGAGGACGCCCCGGCCCTCACCCCTCCACTTT. This gives the protein CASRRTPRPSPLHF.

This chain joins TRBV29-1 and TRBJ2-3, with TRBD2 matching 11 bases. The ends lost 6 bases at V and 2 bases at J; junction bases unmatched: 7. The CDR3 sequence is 15 residues long. Germline assignment: CDR1 SQVTM and CDR2 ANQGSEA. The chain's CDR3 is CSVGTSGHITDTQYF. CDR3 DNA: TGCAGCGTCGGGACTAGCGGCCACATCACAGATACGCAGTATTTT.

This clonotype was seen more than once but under ten times. The genes are TRBV28 and TRBJ2-3; 14 positions agree with TRBD2. V was pared by 0 bases and J by 5 bases, with 4 bases of the junction left unmatched. The CDR3 length is 17 residues. The germline gives CDR1 MDHEN, CDR2 SYDVKM. The CDR3 spells CASSLWGLAGVGDTQYF. The CDR3 coding sequence is TGTGCCAGCAGTTTATGGGGACTAGCGGGAGTCGGAGATACGCAGTATTTT. Full variable domain (missing parts from reference TRBV28 and TRBJ2-3): DVKVTQSSRYLVKRTGEKVFLECVQDMDHENMFWYRQDPGLGLRLIYFSYDVKMKEKGDIPEGYSVSREKKERFSLILESASTNQTSMYLCASSLWGLAGVGDTQYFGPGTRLTVL.

This clonotype was found many times. The gene calls are TRBV4-1 and TRBJ1-2; 10 bases match TRBD1. Germline V gene data show CDR1 as MGHRA and CDR2 as YSYEKL. There are 14 residues in the CDR3. J was trimmed by 7 bases and V by 4 bases; bases with no gene match: 6. This CDR3 reads CASSPTGGRFGYTF. The CDR3 DNA sequence: TGCGCCAGCAGCCCGACAGGGGGCCGTTTTGGCTACACCTTC.

The chain has TRBV6-6 and TRBJ2-3; possible D gene TRBD2, 5 bases. V was pared by 8 bases and J by 2 bases, with 20 bases between. Germline V lookup: CDR1 MNHNY, CDR2 SVGAGI (reference sequence). The CDR3 totals 16 residues. This CDR3 reads CASAEPPAADTDTQYF. CDR3 bases: TGTGCCAGCGCTGAGCCGCCGGCAGCGGACACAGATACGCAGTATTTT.

This clonotype was counted only a few times. The chain has TRBV6-2 or TRBV6-3 and TRBJ1-5; D may be TRBD1 (6 bases). CDR1 and CDR2 (germline): MNHEY, SVGEGT. This CDR3 spans 15 amino acids. Trimming removed 5 bases from V and 2 bases from J, with 13 bases in between. The CDR3 reads CASSPPRQGNQPQHF. Written as DNA, the CDR3 is TGTGCCAGCAGTCCACCCAGACAGGGCAATCAGCCCCAGCATTTT.

The CDR3 DNA sequence: TGTGCCAGCGGATTACAGGGCCTGAGCTCCTACGAGCAGTACTTC. This sequence encodes CASGLQGLSSYEQYF. The chain recombines TRBV6-6 with TRBJ2-7, with a possible D match to TRBD1 (6 bases). The CDR3 is 15 amino acids. Trimming shortened V by 8 bases and J by 0 bases, and 17 bases separated the two germline ends. Germline values: CDR1 MNHNY, CDR2 SVGAGI (reference sequence).